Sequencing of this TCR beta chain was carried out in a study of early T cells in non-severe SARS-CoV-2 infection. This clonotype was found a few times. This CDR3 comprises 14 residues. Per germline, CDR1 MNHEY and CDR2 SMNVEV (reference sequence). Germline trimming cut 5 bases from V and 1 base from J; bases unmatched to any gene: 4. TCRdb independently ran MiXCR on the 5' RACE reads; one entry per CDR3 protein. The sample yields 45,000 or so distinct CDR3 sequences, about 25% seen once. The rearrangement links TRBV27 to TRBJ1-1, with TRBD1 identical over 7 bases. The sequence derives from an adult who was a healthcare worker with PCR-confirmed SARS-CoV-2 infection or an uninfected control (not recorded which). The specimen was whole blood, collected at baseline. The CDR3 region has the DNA TGTGCCAGCAGTAGACGGGACAGGAACACTGAAGCTTTCTTT. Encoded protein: CASSRRDRNTEAFF.